The 27 T cell receptor beta chains presented below share a single source sample, sequenced in a study of T-cell reconstitution after alpha-beta-depleted transplantation in children. Molecular barcoding with unique molecular identifiers was used for the TCRbeta library. TCRdb re-derived calls from the PCR reads in MiXCR, one entry per CDR3 protein. This table has some 390,000 distinct CDR3 sequences, just over 20% appearing once. Material: PBMCs from the stem cell graft donor, obtained from the stem cell graft. The origin of the receptors is a human donor who donated a stem cell graft to a child with acute myeloid leukemia.

This clonotype has only a few counts. The genes are TRBV20-1 and TRBJ2-3; 7 bases map to TRBD2. The germline V gene has CDR1 DFQATT and CDR2 SNEGSKA (reference sequence). With V trimmed by 6 bases and J by 3 bases, 12 bases remained unmatched. The CDR3 is made up of 15 amino acids. DNA of the CDR3: TGCAGTGCATGGGATAGGGAGGGAGGGACAGATACGCAGTATTTT. This translates into CSAWDREGGTDTQYF.

This clonotype was counted once. CDR3 bases: TGCGCCAGCAGCCGCGGGGGAGCGGGAATTCAAGAGACCCAGTACTTC. The encoded protein is CASSRGGAGIQETQYF. This chain links TRBV5-1 with TRBJ2-5; TRBD2 matches at 7 bases. Looked up from germline, CDR1 is SGHRS and CDR2 is YFSETQ. The CDR3 length is 16 residues. With 4 bases clipped from V and 2 bases from J, the junction kept 11 bases outside the gene matches. The complete variable domain, with remaining parts taken from reference TRBV5-1 and TRBJ2-5, reads KAGVTQTPRYLIKTRGQQVTLSCSPISGHRSVSWYQQTPGQGLQFLFEYFSETQRNKGNFPGRFSGRQFSNSRSEMNVSTLELGDSALYLCASSRGGAGIQETQYFGPGTRLLVL.

The rearrangement uses TRBV27 and TRBJ2-1, with 7 nucleotides matching TRBD1. V gave up 4 bases and J gave up 4 bases; unmatched junction bases: 10. From germline, CDR1 is MNHEY and CDR2 SMNVEV (reference sequence). CDR3 length: 16 residues. CDR3 sequence (DNA): TGTGCCAGCAGTTATGACACAGGGGTGGGGTACAATGAGCAGTTCTTC. Translated, it gives CASSYDTGVGYNEQFF.

At least ten counts were recorded for this clonotype. CDR3 DNA: TGTGCCAGCAGGGTAGCGGGCGATTACAATGAGCAGTTCTTC. Protein: CASRVAGDYNEQFF. This chain connects TRBV6-1 to TRBJ2-1; TRBD2 matches 7 bases. Germline V lookup: CDR1 MNHNS, CDR2 SASEGT. This CDR3 is 14 amino acids long. With V trimmed by 6 bases and J by 4 bases, 6 bases remained unmatched.

This clonotype came up many times. The V call is TRBV12-3 or TRBV12-4, the J call TRBJ2-7, with 8 bases aligning to TRBD1. After removal of 7 bases from V and 1 base from J, the junction contained 18 bases not matched to a gene. The CDR3 contains 18 residues. CDR3 DNA sequence: TGTGCCAGCACCAGCTTGACAGGGGAAGGGATGAAATCCTACGAGCAGTACTTC. It translates to CASTSLTGEGMKSYEQYF.

Only a few counts were recorded for this clonotype. This sequence joins TRBV24-1 and TRBJ2-3; 8 bases fit TRBD1. This CDR3 contains 16 residues. Germline CDR1 is KGHDR and CDR2 is SFDVKD. With 5 bases clipped from V and 5 bases from J, the junction kept 11 bases outside the gene matches. This chain's CDR3 is CATSAFGQGRGDTQYF. The CDR3, as DNA: TGTGCCACCAGTGCCTTCGGACAGGGCCGGGGAGATACGCAGTATTTT.

This chain uses TRBV7-3 with TRBJ2-6; D is undetermined. The V end lost 4 bases, the J end lost 0 bases, and 10 bases lay between the germline ends. The CDR3 is 16 amino acids. CDR1 and CDR2 (germline): SGHTA, FQGTGA. The CDR3 reads CASSSDLLSGANVLTF. CDR3 bases: TGTGCCAGCAGCTCGGACCTGCTCTCTGGGGCCAACGTCCTGACTTTC.

Points on this clonotype: One end of the junction is discordant with germline, which a read error may explain. This chain links TRBV7-7 with TRBJ2-1; TRBD2 matches 15 bases. The germline V gene encodes CDR1 SSHAT and CDR2 FNYEAQ (reference sequence). This CDR3 is built from 18 residues. This CDR3 is CASSFLPRTSGREGEQFF. The CDR3, as DNA: TGTGCTAGCAGCTTCCTACCAAGGACTAGCGGGAGGGAGGGTGAGCAGTTCTTC.

The V and J genes are TRBV24-1 and TRBJ2-6; 7 bases map to TRBD1. Germline V gene sequence: CDR1 KGHDR, CDR2 SFDVKD. J gave up 4 bases and V 9 bases, and 8 bases lay outside the gene matches. The CDR3 contains 15 residues. The CDR3 sequence is CATRPQGSGANVLTF. The CDR3 region has the DNA TGTGCCACCCGACCACAGGGGTCAGGGGCCAACGTCCTGACTTTC.

This clonotype was picked up a small number of times. DNA of the CDR3: TGCGCCAGCAGCTCCAAGGTCGCCAAAGAGACCCAGTACTTC. Translating it yields CASSSKVAKETQYF. V gene TRBV5-1 combines with J gene TRBJ2-5; D gene unclear. The CDR3 length is 14 residues. The V gene lost 3 bases and the J gene lost 3 bases, with 12 bases spanning the gap. Germline assignment: CDR1 SGHRS and CDR2 YFSETQ.

The genes are TRBV7-2 and TRBJ2-7; possibly TRBD2 for D (6 bases). This CDR3 spans 15 amino acids. Germline CDR1 reads SGHTA; CDR2 reads FQGNSA. Trimming removed 1 base at V and 0 bases at J, with 10 bases between. In DNA, the CDR3 is TGTGCCAGCAGCTTAGGAATCGGGGGCTCCTACGAGCAGTACTTC. It is translated as CASSLGIGGSYEQYF.

There are a few counts of this clonotype. The chain couples TRBV25-1 to TRBJ1-3; no reliable D call. Trimming removed 3 bases from V and 0 bases from J, with 12 bases in between. The CDR3 sequence is 16 residues long. The germline CDR1 and CDR2 sequences are MGHDK and SYGVNS. The CDR3 spells CASSDLGRLSGNTIYF. CDR3 sequence (DNA): TGTGCCAGCAGTGATTTAGGTCGCCTCTCTGGAAACACCATATATTTT. Supplemented by reference TRBV25-1 and TRBJ1-3, the full variable domain reads EADIYQTPRYLVIGTGKKITLECSQTMGHDKMYWYQQDPGMELHLIHYSYGVNSTEKGDLSSESTVSRIRTEHFPLTLESARPSHTSQYLCASSDLGRLSGNTIYFGEGSWLTVV.

The table lists this clonotype with a few counts. The J gene is TRBJ2-1, the V gene TRBV20-1, with 9 bases that match TRBD2. V lost 6 bases to trimming and J lost 2 bases; unmatched junction nucleotides: 11. There are 16 residues in the CDR3. CDR1 and CDR2 (germline): DFQATT, SNEGSKA (reference sequence). Written as DNA, the CDR3 is TGCAGTGCATACCCCTCTCAGCGGGGGGCCTACAATGAGCAGTTCTTC. Translating gives CSAYPSQRGAYNEQFF.

The chain uses TRBV29-1 and TRBJ1-1, with 9 bases lining up with TRBD1. This CDR3 is built from 14 residues. V was pared by 2 bases and J by 5 bases, with 6 bases of the junction left unmatched. CDR1 and CDR2 from the germline V gene are SQVTM and ANQGSEA. The CDR3 bases are TGCAGCGTTGAACTACAGGGGGCTCGTACTGAAGCTTTCTTT. Translation gives CSVELQGARTEAFF.

The V gene is TRBV27, the J gene TRBJ2-7, with 7 nucleotides matching TRBD1. V lost 2 bases and J lost 0; bases outside the gene matches: 7. The CDR3 totals 16 residues. The germline V gene has CDR1 MNHEY and CDR2 SMNVEV (reference sequence). The chain's CDR3 is CASSLGKGGISYEQYF. CDR3 DNA: TGTGCCAGCAGTTTAGGTAAAGGGGGCATCTCCTACGAGCAGTACTTC.

The genes are TRBV12-3 or TRBV12-4 and TRBJ1-1; 8 nucleotides line up with TRBD1. CDR3 length equals 13 residues. The junction had 4 bases not matched to a gene; V was cut back by 5 bases and J by 5 bases. CDR3 DNA: TGTGCCAGCAGTGGACAGGGTGAAACTGAAGCTTTCTTT. As protein: CASSGQGETEAFF.

This clonotype was seen only a few times. The V and J genes are TRBV28 and TRBJ2-1; TRBD2 aligns across 9 bases. V dropped 2 bases and J dropped 10; count of bases not matched to a gene: 9. This CDR3 has 15 residues. Germline loops: CDR1 MDHEN, CDR2 SYDVKM. The CDR3 bases are TGTGCCAGCAGTTTAGCGGGAGGGCCCTCAAGCGAGCAGTTCTTC. Its protein is CASSLAGGPSSEQFF.

This clonotype was picked up many times. The chain uses TRBV20-1 and TRBJ1-5, with 9 bases aligning to TRBD1. The J segment lost 1 base and the V segment lost 3 bases, leaving 4 bases of the junction unmatched. Germline V lookup: CDR1 DFQATT, CDR2 SNEGSKA (reference sequence). The CDR3 totals 15 residues. CDR3 coding DNA: TGCAGTGCTAGGGAGACAGGGGGAAGCAATCAGCCCCAGCATTTT. This translates into CSARETGGSNQPQHF.

The chain is built from TRBV7-2 and TRBJ2-5; the D call may be TRBD1 or TRBD2 (5 bases each). The CDR3 consists of 13 residues. V was pared by 5 bases and J by 14 bases, with 21 bases between. Germline V gene lookup returns CDR1 SGHTA and CDR2 FQGNSA. The DNA of the CDR3 is TGTGCCAGCAGCCCAGGCCGGGGCAGGGTGATTTACTTC. This encodes CASSPGRGRVIYF.

This clonotype was seen ten or more times. This CDR3 reads CASTGTAGNTIYF. DNA of the CDR3: TGTGCCAGCACCGGGACAGCAGGAAACACCATATATTTT. The chain is built from TRBV12-3 or TRBV12-4 and TRBJ1-3; 7 bases agree with TRBD1. The ends lost 7 bases at V and 4 bases at J; junction bases unmatched: 4. The CDR3 runs to 13 residues.

The rearrangement links TRBV25-1 to TRBJ2-1; TRBD2 aligns across 14 bases. V trimming: 4 bases; J trimming: 9 bases; junction bases outside the gene matches: 8. There are 16 residues in the CDR3. The germline CDR1 and CDR2 sequences are MGHDK and SYGVNS. The CDR3 spells CASSAPGLAGVSEQFF. CDR3 DNA: TGTGCCAGCAGTGCTCCGGGACTAGCGGGAGTGAGTGAGCAGTTCTTC.

There are a few counts of this clonotype. The rearrangement joins TRBV28 to TRBJ2-1; weak D call: TRBD2 (6 bases). This CDR3 region has 17 residues. Germline CDR1 MDHEN, CDR2 SYDVKM. V lost 6 bases and J 5 bases, leaving 23 bases between the germline ends. This CDR3 reads CASSPTLRERVNNEQFF. CDR3 sequence (DNA): TGTGCCAGCAGCCCTACCTTACGGGAGAGGGTGAACAATGAGCAGTTCTTC.

In its sample, this clonotype was seen many times. The chain carries TRBV28 and TRBJ2-3, with a tentative D call TRBD1 (6 bases). CDR1 is MDHEN and CDR2 is SYDVKM in the germline V gene. V lost 8 bases to trimming and J lost 2 bases, with 17 bases between them. CDR3 length: 15 residues. CDR3 sequence (DNA): TGTGCCAGCGGCACAAGGACAGACATCACAGATACGCAGTATTTT. This codes for CASGTRTDITDTQYF.

The chain employs TRBV7-2 and TRBJ2-3, with 8 bases aligning to TRBD2. The CDR3 consists of 16 residues. V was clipped by 4 bases and J by 2 bases; unmatched bases: 8. Germline CDR1 is SGHTA and CDR2 is FQGNSA. The DNA for the CDR3 is TGTGCCAGCAGCTCCCTAGCGGGCCCCGTCACAGATACGCAGTATTTT. It is translated as CASSSLAGPVTDTQYF.

The CDR3 loop is CASTLGVNTEAFF. CDR3 coding DNA: TGTGCCAGCACCCTAGGGGTGAACACTGAAGCTTTCTTT. J is TRBJ1-1 and V is TRBV12-3 or TRBV12-4, with D possibly matching TRBD1 (5 bases). V lost 7 bases to trimming and J lost 0 bases, with 9 bases between them. The CDR3 is 13 residues long.

V usage is TRBV11-2 and J usage is TRBJ2-4; D is ambiguous. This CDR3 comprises 14 residues. Germline V gene lookup returns CDR1 SGHAT and CDR2 FQNNGV. V was clipped by 5 bases and J by 5 bases, with 13 bases between them. CDR3 sequence (DNA): TGTGCCAGCAGCCCCCGTTTCGGCCAAAACATTCAGTACTTC. Its translation is CASSPRFGQNIQYF.

This clonotype was picked up many times. The V call is TRBV20-1, the J call TRBJ1-1; D ambiguous. The length of the CDR3 is 13 residues. CDR1 DFQATT and CDR2 SNEGSKA come from the germline V gene (reference sequence). V was shortened by 2 bases and J by 3 bases, with 10 bases between the two germline ends. The CDR3 nucleotides are TGCAGTGCTAGAAGCGAAGCAGACACTGAAGCTTTCTTT. This translates into CSARSEADTEAFF.